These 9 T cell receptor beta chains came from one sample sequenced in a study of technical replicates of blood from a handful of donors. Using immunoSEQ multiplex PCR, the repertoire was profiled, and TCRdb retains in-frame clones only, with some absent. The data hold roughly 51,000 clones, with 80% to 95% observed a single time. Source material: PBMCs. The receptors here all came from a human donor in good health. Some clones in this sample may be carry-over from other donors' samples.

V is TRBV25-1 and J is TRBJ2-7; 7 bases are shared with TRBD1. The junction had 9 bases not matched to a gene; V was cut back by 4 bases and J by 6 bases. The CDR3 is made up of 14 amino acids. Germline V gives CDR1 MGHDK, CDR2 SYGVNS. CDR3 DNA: TGTGCCAGCAGTGGTTACAGGGGAGCAGGCGAGCAGTACTTC. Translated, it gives CASSGYRGAGEQYF.

The CDR3 is CASRWTGQGSPLHF. For the CDR3, the DNA is TGTGCCAGCAGATGGACAGGACAAGGTTCACCCCTCCACTTT. The chain recombines TRBV2 with TRBJ1-6, with 7 positions matching TRBD1. The CDR3 has 14 residues. The ends lost 6 bases at V and 9 bases at J; junction bases unmatched: 8. Germline-derived CDR1 and CDR2 are SNHLY and FYNNEI.

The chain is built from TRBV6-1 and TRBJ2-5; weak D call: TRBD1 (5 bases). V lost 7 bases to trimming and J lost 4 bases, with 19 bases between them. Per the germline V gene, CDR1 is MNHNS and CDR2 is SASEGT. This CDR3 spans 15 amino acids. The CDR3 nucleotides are TGTGCCAGCATTACCGGACACCTCCTAGGAGAGACCCAGTACTTC. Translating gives CASITGHLLGETQYF.

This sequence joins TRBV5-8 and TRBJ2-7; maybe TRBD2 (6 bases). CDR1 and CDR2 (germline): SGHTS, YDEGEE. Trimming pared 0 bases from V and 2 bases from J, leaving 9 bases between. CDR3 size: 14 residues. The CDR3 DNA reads TGTGCCAGCAGCTTGGCGGGGGAAACCTACGAGCAGTACTTC. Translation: CASSLAGETYEQYF.

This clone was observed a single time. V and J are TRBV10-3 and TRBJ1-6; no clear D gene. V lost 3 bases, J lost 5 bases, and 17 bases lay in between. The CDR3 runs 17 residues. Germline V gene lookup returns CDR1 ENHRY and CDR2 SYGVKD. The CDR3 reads CAISDPRVGENNSPLHF. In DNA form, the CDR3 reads TGTGCCATCAGTGACCCGAGGGTCGGTGAAAATAATTCACCCCTCCACTTT.

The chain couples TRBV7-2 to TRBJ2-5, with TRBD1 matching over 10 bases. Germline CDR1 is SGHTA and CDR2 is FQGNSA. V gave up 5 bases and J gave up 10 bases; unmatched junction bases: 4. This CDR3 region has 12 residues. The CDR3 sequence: CASSLDRGNQYF. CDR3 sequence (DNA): TGTGCCAGCAGCCTGGACAGGGGGAACCAGTACTTC. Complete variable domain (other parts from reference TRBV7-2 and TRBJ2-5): GAGVSQSPSNKVTEKGKDVELRCDPISGHTALYWYRQSLGQGLEFLIYFQGNSAPDKSGLPSDRFSAERTGGSVSTLTIQRTQQEDSAVYLCASSLDRGNQYFGPGTRLLVL.

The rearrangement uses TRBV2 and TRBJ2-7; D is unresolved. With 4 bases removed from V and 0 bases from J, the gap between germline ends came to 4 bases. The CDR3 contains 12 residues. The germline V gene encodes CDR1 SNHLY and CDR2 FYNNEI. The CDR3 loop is CASSGPSYEQYF. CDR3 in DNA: TGTGCCAGCAGTGGGCCCTCCTACGAGCAGTACTTC. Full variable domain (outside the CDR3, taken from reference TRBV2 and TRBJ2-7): EPEVTQTPSHQVTQMGQEVILRCVPISNHLYFYWYRQILGQKVEFLVSFYNNEISEKSEIFDDQFSVERPDGSNFTLKIRSTKLEDSAMYFCASSGPSYEQYFGPGTRLTVT.

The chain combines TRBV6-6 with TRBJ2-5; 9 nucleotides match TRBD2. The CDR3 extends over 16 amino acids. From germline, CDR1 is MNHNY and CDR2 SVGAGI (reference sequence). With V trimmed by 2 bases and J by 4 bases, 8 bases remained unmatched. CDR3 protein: CASSYPIAGVGETQYF. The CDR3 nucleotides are TGTGCCAGCAGTTACCCAATAGCGGGAGTGGGAGAGACCCAGTACTTC.

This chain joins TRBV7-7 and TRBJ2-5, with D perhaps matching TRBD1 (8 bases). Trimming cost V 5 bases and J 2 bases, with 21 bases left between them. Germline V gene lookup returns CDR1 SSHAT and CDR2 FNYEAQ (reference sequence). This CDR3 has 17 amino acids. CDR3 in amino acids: CASSRRGGTGGQETQYF. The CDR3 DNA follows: TGTGCCAGCAGCCGAAGGGGAGGGACAGGTGGGCAAGAGACCCAGTACTTC.